These T cell receptor beta chains were read from a single sample in a study of blood T cell repertoires in COVID-19. Measured with immunoSEQ multiplex PCR; TCRdb has only the in-frame clones, and not every one. The sample has around 70,000 clones, roughly nine tenths seen once. Material for sequencing was peripheral blood. These receptors all stem from a human donor in a cohort sampled during active COVID-19. Each CDR3 is given with its conserved first and last residue. A D gene is named only where the DNA matches it firmly. Expanded clones are given a class, and other clones once, few, many or no size at all.

>TRBV6-1|TRBJ1-3|few|-
CASSELRGKSGNTIYF
TGTGCCAGCAGTGAACTACGGGGAAAGTCTGGAAACACCATATATTTT
>TRBV5-4|TRBJ1-1|-|-
CASSQPRGMNTEAFF
TGTGCCAGCAGTCAACCGCGAGGGATGAACACTGAAGCTTTCTTT
>TRBV7-8|TRBJ1-1|-|TRBD1
CASSLVRTGGAFF
TGTGCCAGCAGCTTAGTCAGGACAGGGGGAGCTTTCTTT
>TRBV2|TRBJ2-6|-|-
CASSGGGAGANVLTF
TGTGCCAGCAGTGGAGGGGGGGCCGGGGCCAACGTCCTGACTTTC
>TRBV7-3|TRBJ2-2|-|-
CASSSPRTGELFF
TGTGCCAGCAGCTCCCCACGGACCGGGGAGCTGTTTTTT
>TRBV30|TRBJ2-4|-|-
CAWSRRAFTNIQYF
TGTGCCTGGAGTAGGAGGGCCTTTACGAACATTCAGTACTTC
>TRBV5-4|TRBJ1-1|-|-
CASSVNRANTEAFF
TGTGCCAGCAGCGTCAACAGGGCTAACACTGAAGCTTTCTTT
>TRBV15|TRBJ1-3|-|TRBD1
CATSRDRAGNTIYF
TGTGCCACCAGCCGAGACAGGGCTGGAAACACCATATATTTT
>TRBV30|TRBJ2-5|-|-
CAWSEGQQWEETQYF
TGTGCCTGGAGTGAAGGACAGCAGTGGGAAGAGACCCAGTACTTC
>TRBV10-2|TRBJ2-1|-|TRBD1
CASGRTTGTGWNNEQFF
TGCGCCAGCGGACGAACAACCGGGACAGGGTGGAACAATGAGCAGTTCTTC
>TRBV18|TRBJ2-7|-|TRBD2
CASSPSQTSGRNEQYF
TGTGCCAGCTCACCATCGCAGACTAGCGGGAGGAACGAGCAGTACTTC
>TRBV6-2/TRBV6-3|TRBJ1-5|-|-
CASSYRTEYSNQPQHF
TGTGCCAGCAGTTATCGGACAGAATATAGCAATCAGCCCCAGCATTTT
>TRBV18|TRBJ1-2|-|-
CASSLGPSNYGYTF
TGTGCCAGCTCACTGGGGCCCTCTAACTATGGCTACACCTTC
>TRBV6-1|TRBJ1-1|-|-
CASSDWGVNTEAFF
TGTGCCAGCAGTGATTGGGGGGTGAACACTGAAGCTTTCTTT
>TRBV7-8|TRBJ2-3|-|TRBD2
CASSPGLAGGGATDTQYF
TGTGCCAGCAGCCCGGGACTAGCGGGAGGTGGGGCGACAGATACGCAGTATTTT
>TRBV27|TRBJ1-2|-|TRBD1
CASRATGNYGYTF
TGTGCCAGCAGAGCGACAGGGAACTATGGCTACACCTTC
>TRBV6-2/TRBV6-3|TRBJ1-5|-|-
CASSYQVRQPQHF
TGTGCCAGCAGTTACCAGGTCCGTCAGCCCCAGCATTTT
>TRBV7-9|TRBJ1-1|-|-
CASSLTQGGNEAFF
TGTGCCAGCAGCTTAACCCAGGGAGGGAATGAAGCTTTCTTT
>TRBV6-5|TRBJ2-1|-|-
CASSYRGNEQFF
TGTGCCAGCAGTTACAGGGGCAATGAGCAGTTCTTC
>TRBV6-5|TRBJ2-5|-|-
CASSNTVQETQYF
TGTGCCAGCAGTAATACCGTTCAGGAGACCCAGTACTTC
>TRBV28|TRBJ2-1|-|TRBD1
CASSFPGTGGNEQFF
TGTGCCAGCAGTTTCCCCGGGACAGGGGGCAATGAGCAGTTCTTC
>TRBV10-2|TRBJ1-1|-|-
CASRGMNTEAFF
TGCGCCAGCCGAGGTATGAACACTGAAGCTTTCTTT
>TRBV7-8|TRBJ2-2|-|-
CASRYPGTINTGELFF
TGTGCCAGCAGGTATCCCGGGACAATAAACACCGGGGAGCTGTTTTTT
>TRBV28|TRBJ1-6|-|TRBD1
CASGTGRSPLHF
TGTGCCAGCGGGACAGGACGTTCACCCCTCCACTTT
>TRBV7-2|TRBJ1-1|medium-sized|-
CASSLDIGREKTEAFF
TGTGCCAGCAGCTTAGATATAGGGAGGGAAAAAACTGAAGCTTTCTTT
>TRBV9|TRBJ1-6|-|TRBD1
CASSAQTGGQLSPLHF
TGTGCCAGCAGCGCCCAAACAGGGGGTCAGCTATCACCCCTCCACTTT
>TRBV5-1|TRBJ2-1|-|TRBD2
CASSFATSGADNEQFF
TGCGCCAGCAGCTTCGCGACTAGCGGGGCCGACAATGAGCAGTTCTTC
>TRBV6-5|TRBJ2-3|-|-
CASTRPDRSDTQYF
TGTGCCAGCACCCGACCCGACAGGAGCGATACGCAGTATTTT
>TRBV5-1|TRBJ2-5|-|-
CASSSRLAEETQYF
TGCGCCAGCAGCTCCCGCCTAGCAGAGGAGACCCAGTACTTC
>TRBV7-8|TRBJ2-2|-|-
CASSLARPTGSALSGHRGAVF
TGTGCCAGCAGCTTAGCGCGGCCGACAGGATCGGCGTTATCAGGACACCGGGGAGCTGTTTTT
>TRBV19|TRBJ2-1|-|-
CASSIEGARVNEQFF
TGTGCCAGTAGTATAGAGGGAGCCCGGGTTAATGAGCAGTTCTTC
>TRBV19|TRBJ2-2|-|TRBD2
CASRDPGLAGDTGELFF
TGTGCCAGTAGGGACCCGGGACTAGCCGGCGACACCGGGGAGCTGTTTTTT